The 2 T cell receptor beta chains below come from one sample, sequenced in a study of CXCR3-negative and CXCR3-positive naive CD8 T cells. UMI labels and 5' RACE were used to prepare the TRB cDNA libraries. No DNA is given; TCRdb re-called the 5' RACE reads and lists each CDR3 protein once. The sample totals 5,800 or so distinct CDR3 sequences. Material for sequencing was naive CXCR3- CD8+ T cells from blood. The sample's subset: CD45RO-CCR7+CD27+CD95- naive CD8+ T cells lacking CXCR3 (TNR3-). The receptors were gathered from a human donor in good health. Some clones in this sample may be carry-over from other donors' samples.

This clonotype is called medium-sized (0.01 to 0.1%) based on its frequency. The chain carries TRBV27 and TRBJ2-1; TCRdb's D call, TRBD2, is unchecked because there is no DNA. The CDR3 has 15 residues. Germline CDR1 and CDR2: MNHEY and SMNVEV (reference sequence). Here the CDR3 reads CASSLALAGWNEQFF.

V usage is TRBV9 and J usage is TRBJ2-7; TCRdb picks TRBD1, but there is no DNA to check that call. This CDR3 region has 14 residues. The germline V gene encodes CDR1 SGDLS and CDR2 YYNGEE. CDR3 sequence: CASSVRESSYEQYF.